The next 17 T cell receptor beta chains were all read from a single sample in a study of CD8 T cells in Susac syndrome. RNA in amounts of about 0.45 to 1 ug was reverse transcribed with random hexamers. From the immunoSEQ multiplex PCR reads, TCRdb called clonotypes with MiXCR, one entry per CDR3 protein. The repertoire includes about 240,000 distinct CDR3 sequences, 90% to 96% of them detected once, and about 0.1% sits in the top ten. Sequencing input: CD4+ T cells from PBMCs. These receptors were taken from a human donor with Susac syndrome.

The chain recombines TRBV6-6 with TRBJ2-5, with TRBD2 matching over 8 bases. The J segment lost 2 bases and the V segment lost 7 bases, leaving 9 bases of the junction unmatched. Germline V gene data show CDR1 as MNHNY and CDR2 as SVGAGI (reference sequence). The CDR3 consists of 15 residues. CDR3 sequence: CASTLSGRWQETQYF. The DNA for the CDR3 is TGTGCCAGCACCTTAAGCGGGAGATGGCAAGAGACCCAGTACTTC.

The chain joins TRBV20-1 to TRBJ2-7; 7 nucleotides align to TRBD2. CDR3 length: 13 residues. J was trimmed by 0 bases and V by 5 bases; bases with no gene match: 4. Germline CDR1 and CDR2: DFQATT and SNEGSKA (reference sequence). The CDR3 sequence: CSARLAVSYEQYF. As DNA, the CDR3 is TGCAGTGCTCGTCTAGCGGTCTCCTACGAGCAGTACTTC.

The chain recombines TRBV18 with TRBJ2-7, with D hard to call. V gave up 2 bases and J gave up 5 bases, with 16 bases separating them. From germline, CDR1 is KGHSH and CDR2 LQKENI. The CDR3 is 15 amino acids. Here the CDR3 reads CASSPMAGWLDEQYF. The CDR3 nucleotides read TGTGCCAGCTCACCAATGGCAGGATGGTTGGACGAGCAGTACTTC.

The chain combines TRBV20-1 with TRBJ2-1; either TRBD1 or TRBD2 may supply D (6 bases each). The CDR3 contains 13 residues. The V end was cut by 0 bases, the J end by 12 bases, with 15 bases between. CDR1 and CDR2 (germline): DFQATT, SNEGSKA (reference sequence). In DNA form, the CDR3 reads TGCAGTGCTAGAGATGGGGGTGGGGGGCGGCAGTTCTTC. Its translation is CSARDGGGGRQFF.

The chain links TRBV28 to TRBJ1-2; D may be TRBD1 (5 bases). V dropped 6 bases and J dropped 8 bases, with 16 bases sitting between them. This CDR3 spans 13 amino acids. Germline values: CDR1 MDHEN, CDR2 SYDVKM. The CDR3 here is CASSPAGAEGYTF. The CDR3 DNA reads TGTGCCAGCAGCCCTGCCGGGGCAGAGGGCTACACCTTC.

The genes are TRBV12-3 or TRBV12-4 and TRBJ2-1, with TRBD2 as a possible D gene (6 bases). The CDR3 consists of 15 residues. V was cut by 3 bases and J by 2 bases, with 11 bases left in between. CDR3 sequence: CASSLVGGTYNEQFF. In nucleotides, the CDR3 is TGTGCCAGCAGTTTGGTGGGAGGAACCTACAATGAGCAGTTCTTC.

J is TRBJ1-5 and V is TRBV30; the D gene is possibly TRBD1 (5 bases). The germline V gene encodes CDR1 GTSNPN and CDR2 SVGIG (reference sequence). The CDR3 is 14 amino acids. V lost 0 bases and J lost 1, with 7 bases in between. The CDR3 nucleotides read TGTGCCTGGAGTGTGTGGGGGAGCAATCAGCCCCAGCATTTT. This translates into CAWSVWGSNQPQHF.

The V call is TRBV29-1, the J call TRBJ1-1, with D unclear. CDR1 is SQVTM, CDR2 ANQGSEA, per germline. The CDR3 length is 12 residues. V gave up 5 bases and J gave up 0 bases, with 7 bases separating them. The CDR3 protein is CSVFRVNTEAFF. The CDR3 DNA is TGCAGCGTTTTTAGGGTGAACACTGAAGCTTTCTTT.

This clonotype was found once. V usage is TRBV30 and J usage is TRBJ1-5; tentative D call: TRBD1 (6 bases). The germline CDR1 and CDR2 sequences are GTSNPN and SVGIG (reference sequence). V was shortened by 3 bases and J by 4 bases, with 16 bases between the two germline ends. This CDR3 spans 15 amino acids. The CDR3 is CAWSKDRGLNQPQHF. The CDR3 DNA is TGTGCCTGGAGCAAGGACAGAGGTTTGAATCAGCCCCAGCATTTT.

The genes are TRBV15 and TRBJ1-1; 9 nucleotides agree with TRBD1. The CDR3 is made up of 17 amino acids. After removal of 1 base from V and 5 bases from J, the junction contained 11 bases not matched to a gene. The germline CDR1 and CDR2 sequences are LNHNV and YYDKDF (reference sequence). The CDR3 reads CATSRGVGQGALTEAFF. The CDR3 nucleotides are TGTGCCACCAGCAGAGGTGTGGGACAGGGAGCATTGACTGAAGCTTTCTTT.

The chain uses TRBV28 and TRBJ1-5, with 9 bases matching TRBD1. Germline assignment: CDR1 MDHEN and CDR2 SYDVKM. There are 19 residues in the CDR3. V trimming: 0 bases; J trimming: 5 bases; junction bases outside the gene matches: 14. The CDR3 loop is CASSLWGPWDRARDQPQHF. DNA of the CDR3: TGTGCCAGCAGTTTATGGGGGCCCTGGGACAGGGCCAGGGATCAGCCCCAGCATTTT.

The V gene is TRBV29-1, the J gene TRBJ2-1, with 8 positions matching TRBD2. CDR3 length equals 14 residues. Germline V gives CDR1 SQVTM, CDR2 ANQGSEA. The V and J ends lost 0 bases and 7 bases, in that order; junction bases with no gene match: 5. CDR3 in DNA: TGCAGCGTTGAAGAGGCGGGAGGTCGGAATGAGCAGTTCTTC. This codes for CSVEEAGGRNEQFF.

This chain joins TRBV20-1 and TRBJ2-3, with D perhaps matching TRBD2 (5 bases). Germline CDR1 is DFQATT and CDR2 is SNEGSKA (reference sequence). The CDR3 is 12 residues long. Trimming took 6 bases from V and 8 from J, leaving 15 bases between them. This chain's CDR3 is CSALEGRGTQYF. CDR3 coding DNA: TGCAGTGCCCTAGAGGGTCGTGGTACGCAGTATTTT.

In its sample, this clonotype was seen once. This sequence joins TRBV5-1 and TRBJ2-2; D remains unclear. The CDR3 is made up of 16 amino acids. Germline values: CDR1 SGHRS, CDR2 YFSETQ. V was clipped by 3 bases and J by 4 bases, with 16 bases between them. The CDR3, as DNA: TGCGCCAGCAGCTGGGGTGGTTGGAGCCCCACCGGGGAGCTGTTTTTT. Translating gives CASSWGGWSPTGELFF.

The rearrangement joins TRBV9 to TRBJ1-2, with 7 bases fitting TRBD1. Germline V gene data show CDR1 as SGDLS and CDR2 as YYNGEE. The CDR3 consists of 16 residues. After removal of 0 bases from V and 1 base from J, the junction contained 6 bases not matched to a gene. In DNA, the CDR3 is TGTGCCAGCAGCGTAGGGTACGACAGGGATAACTATGGCTACACCTTC. The encoded protein is CASSVGYDRDNYGYTF.

This chain joins TRBV5-1 and TRBJ2-5; D gene unclear. This CDR3 is 12 amino acids long. With 4 bases removed from V and 5 bases from J, the gap between germline ends came to 9 bases. Germline CDR1 is SGHRS and CDR2 is YFSETQ. CDR3 DNA: TGCGCCAGCAGCGGCCATCTGGAGACCCAGTACTTC. This gives the protein CASSGHLETQYF.

The chain has TRBV21-1 and TRBJ2-5; the D call in the table, TRBD2, was not verified against the DNA. TRBV21-1 is a pseudogene. CDR3 length: 16 amino acids. CDR3: CASSGRTSGVEETQYF. The CDR3 region has the DNA TGTGCCAGCAGCGGACGGACTAGCGGGGTCGAAGAGACCCAGTACTTC.